One sample yielded the 5 T cell receptor beta chains listed below, sequenced in a study of spatial heterogeneity in lung cancer. The time point here: sample taken at primary tumor resection. The antigens these receptors bind are not known. MiXCR, run by TCRdb on the 5' RACE reads, gives a single entry per CDR3 protein. The table includes around 100,000 distinct CDR3 sequences, 4.4% detected once. The study, taken as a whole, reports: For expanded intratumoral alpha and beta TCRs, counts tracked tumor mutation counts.

The source material was lung tumor tissue, sampled at surgery. These receptors all come from a male donor with early-stage non-small cell lung cancer.

This clonotype was seen repeatedly, ten times or more. This chain joins TRBV12-3 or TRBV12-4 and TRBJ1-6, with D tentatively TRBD1 (6 bases). CDR3 length: 14 amino acids. V lost 8 bases and J 13 bases, leaving 21 bases between the germline ends. The chain's CDR3 is CASQEGGFFSPLHF. For the CDR3, the DNA is TGTGCCAGCCAAGAGGGGGGATTCTTTTCCCCCCTCCACTTT.

This clonotype was seen at least ten times. V usage is TRBV4-1 and J usage is TRBJ2-3; D might be TRBD2 (5 bases). V was shortened by 1 base and J by 4 bases, with 12 bases between the two germline ends. Germline V gene sequence: CDR1 MGHRA, CDR2 YSYEKL. This CDR3 is built from 15 residues. The CDR3 nucleotides are TGCGCCAGCAGCCAAGCCAAACTAGGGCCAGATACGCAGTATTTT. Encoded protein: CASSQAKLGPDTQYF.

In this sample, this clonotype turned up many times. This chain uses TRBV20-1 with TRBJ1-5; D is unclear. With 6 bases removed from V and 0 bases from J, the gap between germline ends came to 6 bases. CDR3 size: 12 residues. The germline V gene has CDR1 DFQATT and CDR2 SNEGSKA (reference sequence). CDR3 protein: CSALISNQPQHF. The CDR3 DNA reads as TGCAGTGCCTTGATTAGCAATCAGCCCCAGCATTTT.

There are many counts of this clonotype. The genes are TRBV5-5 and TRBJ1-3; 8 bases are a match to TRBD1. From germline, CDR1 is SGHKS and CDR2 YYEKEE (reference sequence). This CDR3 region has 19 residues. The V segment lost 4 bases and the J segment 6 bases; nucleotides outside the gene matches: 21. In DNA form, the CDR3 reads TGTGCCAGCAGCCCCGGTTGGCGAACGGGACAGGACAGCCAAAACACCATATATTTT. Amino acids: CASSPGWRTGQDSQNTIYF.

This clonotype was found many times. The chain employs TRBV11-2 and TRBJ1-4; a possible D gene is TRBD1 (6 bases). CDR1 is SGHAT, CDR2 FQNNGV, per germline. This CDR3 is built from 16 residues. V was clipped by 4 bases and J by 0 bases, with 12 bases between them. The chain's CDR3 is CASSSGRQATNEKLFF. In DNA form, the CDR3 reads TGTGCCAGCAGCTCAGGGCGACAGGCAACTAATGAAAAACTGTTTTTT.